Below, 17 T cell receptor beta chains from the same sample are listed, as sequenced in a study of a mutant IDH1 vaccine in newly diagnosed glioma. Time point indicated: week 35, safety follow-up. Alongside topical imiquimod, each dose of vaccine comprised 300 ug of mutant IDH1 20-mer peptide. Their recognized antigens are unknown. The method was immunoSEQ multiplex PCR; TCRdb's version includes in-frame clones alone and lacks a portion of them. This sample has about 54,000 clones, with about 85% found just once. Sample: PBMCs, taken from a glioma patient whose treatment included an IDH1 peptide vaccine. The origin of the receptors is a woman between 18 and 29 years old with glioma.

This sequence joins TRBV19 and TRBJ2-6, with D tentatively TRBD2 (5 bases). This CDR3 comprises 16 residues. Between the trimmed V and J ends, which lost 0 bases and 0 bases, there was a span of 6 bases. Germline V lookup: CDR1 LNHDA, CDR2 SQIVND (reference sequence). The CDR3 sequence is CASSIDRDSGANVLTF. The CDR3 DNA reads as TGTGCCAGTAGTATAGATCGGGACTCTGGGGCCAACGTCCTGACTTTC.

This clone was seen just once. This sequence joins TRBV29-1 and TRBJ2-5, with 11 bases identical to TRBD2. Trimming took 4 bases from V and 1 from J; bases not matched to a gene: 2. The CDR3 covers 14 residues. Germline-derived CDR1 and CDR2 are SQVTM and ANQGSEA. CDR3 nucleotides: TGCAGCGTTGTAGGGACTAGCGGCCAAGAGACCCAGTACTTC. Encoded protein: CSVVGTSGQETQYF.

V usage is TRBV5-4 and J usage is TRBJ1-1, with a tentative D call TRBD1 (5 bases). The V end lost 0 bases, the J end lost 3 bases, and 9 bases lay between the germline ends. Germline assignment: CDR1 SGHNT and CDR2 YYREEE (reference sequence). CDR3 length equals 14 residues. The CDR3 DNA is TGTGCCAGCAGCTTGGAAAGGGGATACACTGAAGCTTTCTTT. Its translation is CASSLERGYTEAFF.

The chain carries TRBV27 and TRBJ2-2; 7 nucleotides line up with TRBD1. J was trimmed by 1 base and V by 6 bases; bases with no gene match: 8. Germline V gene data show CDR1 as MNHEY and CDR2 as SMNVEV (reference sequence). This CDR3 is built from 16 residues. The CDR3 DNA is TGTGCCAGCAGCCCTCGACAGGGCGTGAACACCGGGGAGCTGTTTTTT. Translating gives CASSPRQGVNTGELFF.

CDR3 coding DNA: TGTGCCAGTAGTATTAGAACTTCTAACTATGGCTACACCTTC. Its protein product is CASSIRTSNYGYTF. V gene TRBV19 combines with J gene TRBJ1-2, with D hard to call. Trimming took 3 bases from V and 0 from J, leaving 8 bases between them. Germline CDR1 LNHDA, CDR2 SQIVND (reference sequence). The CDR3 is 14 amino acids.

CDR3 sequence reads: CASSLVAGLNTEAFF. CDR3 nucleotide sequence: TGTGCCAGCAGCTTAGTCGCAGGGTTGAACACTGAAGCTTTCTTT. The chain links TRBV7-6 to TRBJ1-1; possible D gene TRBD1, 5 bases. V lost 1 base and J 0 bases, leaving 9 bases between the germline ends. Germline loops: CDR1 SGHVS, CDR2 FNYEAQ. This CDR3 is built from 15 residues.

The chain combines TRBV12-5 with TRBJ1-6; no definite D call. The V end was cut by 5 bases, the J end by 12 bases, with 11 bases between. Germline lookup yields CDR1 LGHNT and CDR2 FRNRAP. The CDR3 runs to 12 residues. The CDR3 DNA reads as TGTGCTAGTGGTGCCCCGAGGTTACCCCTCCACTTT. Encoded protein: CASGAPRLPLHF.

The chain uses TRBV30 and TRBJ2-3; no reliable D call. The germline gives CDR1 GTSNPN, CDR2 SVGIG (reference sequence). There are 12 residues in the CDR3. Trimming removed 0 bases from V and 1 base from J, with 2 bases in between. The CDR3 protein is CAWSVRTDTQYF. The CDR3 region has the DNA TGTGCCTGGAGTGTACGCACAGATACGCAGTATTTT.

The CDR3 is CASSSRMAAGNTIYF. The CDR3 DNA sequence: TGTGCCAGCAGCTCCCGGATGGCCGCGGGAAACACCATATATTTT. The chain carries TRBV7-2 and TRBJ1-3; the D is unclear. Germline V CDR1 and CDR2: SGHTA, FQGNSA. The V end lost 4 bases, the J end lost 4 bases, and 14 bases lay between the germline ends. This CDR3 region has 15 residues.

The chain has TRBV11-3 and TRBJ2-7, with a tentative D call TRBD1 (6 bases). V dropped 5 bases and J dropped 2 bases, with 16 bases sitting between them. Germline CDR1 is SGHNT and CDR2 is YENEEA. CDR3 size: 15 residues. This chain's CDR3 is CASSLRGQAPYEQYF. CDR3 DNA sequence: TGTGCCAGCAGCCTCAGGGGCCAGGCCCCCTACGAGCAGTACTTC.

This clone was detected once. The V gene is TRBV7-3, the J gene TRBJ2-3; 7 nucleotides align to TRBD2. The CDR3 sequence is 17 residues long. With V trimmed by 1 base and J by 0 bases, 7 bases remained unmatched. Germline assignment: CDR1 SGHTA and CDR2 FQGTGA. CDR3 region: CASSLRPSGISTDTQYF. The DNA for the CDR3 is TGTGCCAGCAGCTTAAGACCCAGCGGGATCAGCACAGATACGCAGTATTTT.

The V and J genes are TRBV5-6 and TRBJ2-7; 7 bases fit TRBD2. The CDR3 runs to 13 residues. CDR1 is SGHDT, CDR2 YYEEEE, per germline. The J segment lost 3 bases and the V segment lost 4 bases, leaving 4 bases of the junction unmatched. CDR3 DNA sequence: TGTGCCAGCAGCCGGGACTATCGCTACGAGCAGTACTTC. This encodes CASSRDYRYEQYF.

The CDR3 DNA is TGTGCCAGCAGCCCCCCGGGACCGGCGACTAGCGGGAGGGCGGATGAGCAGTTCTTC. Amino acids: CASSPPGPATSGRADEQFF. This chain connects TRBV7-3 to TRBJ2-1; 14 positions agree with TRBD2. The CDR3 runs to 19 residues. V lost 5 bases, J lost 8 bases, and 17 bases stayed unmatched. Germline-derived CDR1 and CDR2 are SGHTA and FQGTGA.

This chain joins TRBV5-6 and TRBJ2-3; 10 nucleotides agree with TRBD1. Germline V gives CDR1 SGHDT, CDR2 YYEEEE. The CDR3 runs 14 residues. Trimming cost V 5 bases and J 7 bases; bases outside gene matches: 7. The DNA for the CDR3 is TGTGCCAGCAGTTCCGGGACAGGGGCCTATACGCAGTATTTT. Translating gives CASSSGTGAYTQYF.

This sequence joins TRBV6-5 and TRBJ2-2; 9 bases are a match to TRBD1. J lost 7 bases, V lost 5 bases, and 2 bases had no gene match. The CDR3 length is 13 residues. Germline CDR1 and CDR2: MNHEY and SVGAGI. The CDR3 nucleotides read TGTGCCAGCAGTGGGACAGGGTTCGGGGAGCTGTTTTTT. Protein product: CASSGTGFGELFF.

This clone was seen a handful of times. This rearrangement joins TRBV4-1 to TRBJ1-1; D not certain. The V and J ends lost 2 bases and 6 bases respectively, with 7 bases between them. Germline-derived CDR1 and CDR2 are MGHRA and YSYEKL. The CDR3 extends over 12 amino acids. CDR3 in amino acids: CASSQMTAEAFF. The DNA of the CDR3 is TGCGCCAGCAGCCAAATGACGGCTGAAGCTTTCTTT.

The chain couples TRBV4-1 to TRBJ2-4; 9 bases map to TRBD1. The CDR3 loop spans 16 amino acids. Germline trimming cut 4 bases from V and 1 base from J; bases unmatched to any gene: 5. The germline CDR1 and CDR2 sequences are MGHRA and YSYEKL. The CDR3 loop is CASSLGQGTAKNIQYF. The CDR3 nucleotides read TGCGCCAGCAGCCTAGGACAGGGGACGGCCAAAAACATTCAGTACTTC.